These 2 T cell receptor beta chains originate from one sample sequenced in a study of response to subunit inactivated influenza vaccine. MiXCR was run by TCRdb on the RT-PCR reads, yielding one entry per CDR3 protein. The sample lists 550,000 to 600,000 distinct CDR3 sequences; approximately 12% were seen once. Sequencing used PBMCs from blood, obtained on the day of vaccination. These receptors all stem from a man aged 45 to 65 who received an inactivated influenza vaccine.

The genes are TRBV29-1 and TRBJ2-1; 10 bases align to TRBD2. The CDR3 runs 14 residues. V was clipped by 4 bases and J by 6 bases; unmatched bases: 6. CDR1 is SQVTM, CDR2 ANQGSEA, per germline. CDR3 sequence reads: CSVGVAGGLNEQFF. CDR3 coding DNA: TGCAGCGTTGGGGTAGCGGGAGGTCTCAATGAGCAGTTCTTC.

The sample holds a few counts of this clonotype. V and J are TRBV12-3 or TRBV12-4 and TRBJ2-1; 11 bases map to TRBD2. V lost 3 bases to trimming and J lost 1 base; unmatched junction nucleotides: 8. CDR3 length equals 18 residues. This CDR3 reads CASSFRGRLAGSYNEQFF. The CDR3 nucleotides are TGTGCCAGCAGTTTCCGTGGTCGACTAGCGGGATCCTACAATGAGCAGTTCTTC.